Below, 10 T cell receptor beta chains from the same sample are listed, as sequenced in a study of OX40 agonist ivuxolimab in advanced cancers. The assay was immunoSEQ multiplex PCR, and TCRdb's table has in-frame clones only and misses some. The sample records 35,000 to 45,000 clones, over 65% being singletons. The sequences come from CD4+ or CD8+ T cells sorted from blood, collected in a trial of the OX40 agonist ivuxolimab. The source is an adult with an advanced solid tumor such as melanoma, head and neck, liver or kidney cancer.

The chain is built from TRBV9 and TRBJ2-2, with 7 bases lining up with TRBD2. After removal of 0 bases from V and 7 bases from J, the junction contained 0 bases not matched to a gene. The CDR3 contains 13 residues. Per the germline V gene, CDR1 is SGDLS and CDR2 is YYNGEE. CDR3 nucleotides: TGTGCCAGCAGCGTAGGGACTAGCGGGGAGCTGTTTTTT. This translates into CASSVGTSGELFF.

The chain couples TRBV28 to TRBJ2-7, with TRBD2 identical over 7 bases. The CDR3 is made up of 15 amino acids. Per the germline V gene, CDR1 is MDHEN and CDR2 is SYDVKM. The V gene end was trimmed by 2 bases and the J gene end by 2 bases; junction bases not matched to a gene: 6. The CDR3 sequence is CASSLSGMKTYEQYF. The CDR3 DNA follows: TGTGCCAGCAGTTTAAGCGGGATGAAGACCTACGAGCAGTACTTC.

The rearrangement uses TRBV19 and TRBJ1-2; D remains unclear. The V end was cut by 3 bases, the J end by 4 bases, with 15 bases between. Germline-derived CDR1 and CDR2 are LNHDA and SQIVND (reference sequence). The CDR3 is made up of 15 amino acids. The CDR3 reads CASSMVPLAGYGYTF. The CDR3 DNA is TGTGCCAGTAGTATGGTCCCCCTGGCGGGCTATGGCTACACCTTC.

Only one count was recorded for this clone. This chain joins TRBV7-2 and TRBJ1-1; no clear D. This CDR3 has 18 amino acids. Deletions cut 4 bases from V and 3 bases from J, with 24 bases between. CDR1 SGHTA and CDR2 FQGNSA come from the germline V gene. The CDR3 DNA is TGTGCCAGCAGCTCCGGGCCCCCGAGAAGAGGGTTAGACACTGAAGCTTTCTTT. It codes for CASSSGPPRRGLDTEAFF.

The chain is built from TRBV28 and TRBJ2-5, with 11 nucleotides matching TRBD2. The V segment lost 7 bases and the J segment 0 bases; nucleotides outside the gene matches: 4. This CDR3 is 15 amino acids long. Germline V gene lookup returns CDR1 MDHEN and CDR2 SYDVKM. The CDR3 region is CASKASGGYQETQYF. The CDR3 coding sequence is TGTGCCAGCAAGGCTAGCGGGGGGTACCAAGAGACCCAGTACTTC.

V usage is TRBV5-5 and J usage is TRBJ2-7; D uncertain. Trimming shortened V by 6 bases and J by 4 bases, and 23 bases separated the two germline ends. Germline lookup yields CDR1 SGHKS and CDR2 YYEKEE (reference sequence). This CDR3 spans 16 amino acids. The CDR3 DNA follows: TGTGCCAGCAACCTGGGTCGCCCGGGTAACGGATACGAGCAGTACTTC. This translates into CASNLGRPGNGYEQYF.

This chain links TRBV6-5 with TRBJ1-2, with 8 nucleotides matching TRBD1. After removal of 8 bases from V and 1 base from J, the junction contained 6 bases not matched to a gene. Germline V lookup: CDR1 MNHEY, CDR2 SVGAGI. The CDR3 has 14 amino acids. The DNA of the CDR3 is TGTGCCAGCGGCCGGACAGGGATTAACTATGGCTACACCTTC. It yields the protein CASGRTGINYGYTF.

This chain connects TRBV5-4 to TRBJ2-5, with D perhaps matching TRBD2 (5 bases). The CDR3 runs 16 residues. Deletions cut 9 bases from V and 5 bases from J, with 26 bases between. Per germline, CDR1 SGHNT and CDR2 YYREEE (reference sequence). In DNA, the CDR3 is TGTGCCACCAGAAGCCGTGGCGGACTGAGTCGGGAGACCCAGTACTTC. It translates to CATRSRGGLSRETQYF.

This sequence joins TRBV7-9 and TRBJ2-5, with a tentative D call TRBD1 (6 bases). The length of the CDR3 is 15 residues. Trimming took 4 bases from V and 2 from J, leaving 14 bases between them. Germline loops: CDR1 SEHNR, CDR2 FQNEAQ (reference sequence). The CDR3 nucleotides are TGTGCCAGCAGCTCTAAACAGGGATGGCAAGAGACCCAGTACTTC. It encodes CASSSKQGWQETQYF.

The chain has TRBV29-1 and TRBJ2-2, with D hard to call. CDR1 and CDR2 from the germline V gene are SQVTM and ANQGSEA. The V end was cut by 3 bases, the J end by 4 bases, with 15 bases between. This CDR3 contains 15 residues. CDR3 amino acids: CSVEWQWSSTGELFF. DNA for the CDR3: TGCAGCGTTGAGTGGCAGTGGAGTAGCACCGGGGAGCTGTTTTTT.